This T cell receptor (beta chain) comes out of a study of blood T cell repertoires in COVID-19. About the research overall: Acute-phase and convalescent COVID-19 samples originated in the United States, Italy and Spain. From T cells, B-cell-depleted T cells, or PBMCs came the material, which was cDNA or gDNA.

Germline V gene sequence: CDR1 LGHDT, CDR2 YNNKEL (reference sequence). CDR3 length equals 14 residues. Trimming took 1 base from V and 5 from J, leaving 6 bases between them. As handled by the study authors: The assay estimated nucleated cells by amplifying reference gene primers. Sequencing used immunoSEQ multiplex PCR; TCRdb keeps in-frame clones, though not all of them. V and J calls and clone size are as listed in that table; D and trimming were resolved from the DNA. The sample contains about 74,000 clones, 70% to 90% of which appear only once. The TCR sequence derives from an elderly woman with active or convalescent COVID-19. Sequenced input: peripheral blood. The chain uses TRBV3-1 (or the pseudogene TRBV3-2) and TRBJ2-6; tentative D call: TRBD1 (5 bases). CDR3 in DNA: TGTGCCAGCAGCCAAGGGGGCCGGGCCAACGTCCTGACTTTC. Protein: CASSQGGRANVLTF.